The 20 T cell receptor beta chains reported below all come from one sample, sequenced in a study of blood T cell repertoires in COVID-19. The data were produced by immunoSEQ multiplex PCR, yet TCRdb's version contains in-frame clones alone and is incomplete. Here the sample spans 300,000 to 500,000 clones, 88% being singletons. The sequenced sample consisted of PBMCs or T cells enriched from blood (not recorded which). The receptors here all came from a woman aged 40 to 50 with acute COVID-19.

The gene calls are TRBV19 and TRBJ1-2; D is unclear. Germline assignment: CDR1 LNHDA and CDR2 SQIVND (reference sequence). Trimming cost V 5 bases and J 2 bases, with 9 bases left between them. CDR3 length equals 13 residues. CDR3: CASSLGLNYGYTF. The CDR3 DNA follows: TGTGCCAGTAGTCTAGGGCTGAACTATGGCTACACCTTC.

The chain joins TRBV11-2 to TRBJ1-1, with a weak D call TRBD1 (5 bases). Between the trimmed V and J ends, which lost 3 bases and 1 base, there was a span of 12 bases. Germline V gene lookup returns CDR1 SGHAT and CDR2 FQNNGV. This CDR3 spans 15 amino acids. The CDR3: CASSFSQGGNTEAFF. CDR3 bases: TGTGCCAGCAGCTTCTCTCAGGGCGGGAACACTGAAGCTTTCTTT.

The chain links TRBV3-1 (or the pseudogene TRBV3-2) to TRBJ2-1, with D tentatively TRBD1 (5 bases). In germline, CDR1 is LGHDT, CDR2 YNNKEL (reference sequence). V lost 1 base and J 15 bases, leaving 10 bases between the germline ends. The CDR3 length is 11 residues. The CDR3 loop reads CASSQGAGLFF. CDR3 bases: TGTGCCAGCAGCCAAGGGGCAGGGTTGTTCTTC.

For this clone: One junction end disagrees with the germline gene, perhaps due to a read error. V usage is TRBV27 and J usage is TRBJ2-5; tentatively, D is TRBD2 (5 bases). The length of the CDR3 is 15 residues. Germline CDR1 and CDR2: MNHEY and SMNVEV (reference sequence). The CDR3 DNA follows: TGTACCAGCAGTCACGGGGAAGGACCCCAAGAGACCCAGTACTTC. It is translated as CTSSHGEGPQETQYF.

CDR3 region: CASSLALAGTTDTQYF. As DNA, the CDR3 is TGCGCCAGCAGCTTGGCACTAGCGGGAACCACAGATACGCAGTATTTT. V usage is TRBV5-1 and J usage is TRBJ2-3, with 10 bases fitting TRBD2. CDR3 length equals 16 residues. CDR1 SGHRS and CDR2 YFSETQ come from the germline V gene. The ends lost 0 bases at V and 2 bases at J; junction bases unmatched: 3.

The chain combines TRBV21-1 with TRBJ1-4. TRBV21-1 is noted as a pseudogene. The CDR3 loop spans 17 amino acids. The DNA of the CDR3 is TGTGCCAGCAGCAAAGGAGGGGGGGGTTCAACTAATGAAAAACTGTTTTTT. Translated, it gives CASSKGGGGSTNEKLFF.

The gene calls are TRBV3-1 (or the pseudogene TRBV3-2) and TRBJ1-2, with D uncertain. This CDR3 spans 14 amino acids. V shed 0 bases and J shed 8 bases, with 13 bases lying between them. In germline, CDR1 is LGHDT, CDR2 YNNKEL (reference sequence). The DNA for the CDR3 is TGTGCCAGCAGCCAAGACTCTCGGCGGAAGGGCTACACCTTC. Protein: CASSQDSRRKGYTF.

CDR3 protein: CASRQIPNEKLFF. The CDR3 DNA reads TGTGCCAGCCGACAGATACCGAATGAAAAACTGTTTTTT. The chain employs TRBV19 and TRBJ1-4, with D perhaps TRBD1 (5 bases). Germline loops: CDR1 LNHDA, CDR2 SQIVND (reference sequence). The V end was cut by 9 bases, the J end by 5 bases, with 13 bases between. The CDR3 sequence is 13 residues long.

The chain has TRBV18 and TRBJ1-2; 10 nucleotides line up with TRBD1. Germline CDR1 is KGHSH and CDR2 is LQKENI. With 6 bases clipped from V and 3 bases from J, the junction kept 7 bases outside the gene matches. The CDR3 runs to 15 residues. The CDR3: CASSRTGGDHYGYTF. The DNA for the CDR3 is TGTGCCAGCTCTCGGACAGGGGGAGATCACTATGGCTACACCTTC. The whole variable domain, remainder taken from reference TRBV18 and TRBJ1-2, is NAGVMQNPRHLVRRRGQEARLRCSPMKGHSHVYWYRQLPEEGLKFMVYLQKENIIDESGMPKERFSAEFPKEGPSILRIQQVVRGDSAAYFCASSRTGGDHYGYTFGSGTRLTVV.

V is TRBV9 and J is TRBJ2-7; D may be TRBD1 (6 bases). CDR3 length equals 14 residues. The V gene lost 2 bases and the J gene lost 3 bases, with 12 bases spanning the gap. Germline loops: CDR1 SGDLS, CDR2 YYNGEE. CDR3 coding DNA: TGTGCCAGCAGCGTCAGAGCAGGGGACTACGAGCAGTACTTC. It is translated as CASSVRAGDYEQYF.

This sequence joins TRBV2 and TRBJ1-2, with 10 positions matching TRBD1. The V gene end was trimmed by 8 bases and the J gene end by 3 bases; junction bases not matched to a gene: 6. The CDR3 contains 14 residues. Germline V lookup: CDR1 SNHLY, CDR2 FYNNEI. The CDR3: CASLRDRGHYGYTF. CDR3 DNA: TGTGCCAGCCTCCGGGACAGGGGACACTATGGCTACACCTTC. Full variable domain (rest looked up from reference TRBV2 and TRBJ1-2): EPEVTQTPSHQVTQMGQEVILRCVPISNHLYFYWYRQILGQKVEFLVSFYNNEISEKSEIFDDQFSVERPDGSNFTLKIRSTKLEDSAMYFCASLRDRGHYGYTFGSGTRLTVV.

V and J are TRBV11-2 and TRBJ1-1, with D tentatively TRBD1 (5 bases). The CDR3 extends over 13 amino acids. The germline gives CDR1 SGHAT, CDR2 FQNNGV. Trimming took off 5 bases at V and 4 bases at J, with 11 bases between the two ends. The CDR3 DNA follows: TGTGCCAGCAGCGCCGACAGTCCCACTGAAGCTTTCTTT. Translating gives CASSADSPTEAFF.

The chain recombines TRBV19 with TRBJ2-2, with 9 bases aligning to TRBD1. Germline assignment: CDR1 LNHDA and CDR2 SQIVND (reference sequence). V lost 7 bases to trimming and J lost 6 bases; unmatched junction nucleotides: 9. CDR3 length: 15 amino acids. The CDR3 region is CASTGTGYLAGELFF. CDR3 in DNA: TGTGCCAGTACTGGGACAGGGTATCTTGCCGGGGAGCTGTTTTTT.

V and J are TRBV6-5 and TRBJ2-7; possibly TRBD1 for D (6 bases). Germline lookup yields CDR1 MNHEY and CDR2 SVGAGI. Trimming left V 2 bases short and J 3 bases short, with 14 bases between. The CDR3 length is 15 residues. CDR3 DNA: TGTGCCAGCAGTTACACCCCGACAGGTCTCTACGAGCAGTACTTC. This codes for CASSYTPTGLYEQYF.

The V gene is TRBV28, the J gene TRBJ2-3; maybe TRBD2 (5 bases). Per the germline V gene, CDR1 is MDHEN and CDR2 is SYDVKM. Trimming took off 6 bases at V and 9 bases at J, with 22 bases between the two ends. This CDR3 has 15 residues. The CDR3 spells CASSRFPGVGLTQYF. For the CDR3, the DNA is TGTGCCAGCAGCCGATTCCCCGGGGTGGGATTAACGCAGTATTTT.

The V and J genes are TRBV4-2 and TRBJ2-1, with 13 bases identical to TRBD2. There are 19 residues in the CDR3. Germline CDR1 LGHNA, CDR2 YNFKEQ. V was clipped by 5 bases and J by 2 bases; unmatched bases: 12. As DNA, the CDR3 is TGTGCCAGCAGCTACTCGGGACTAGCGGGGCTCAGCACCTACAATGAGCAGTTCTTC. It yields the protein CASSYSGLAGLSTYNEQFF.

V is TRBV5-1 and J is TRBJ1-1; tentative D call: TRBD1 (6 bases). There are 15 residues in the CDR3. Trimming shortened V by 4 bases and J by 2 bases, and 15 bases separated the two germline ends. Germline V gives CDR1 SGHRS, CDR2 YFSETQ. The CDR3 region has the DNA TGCGCCAGCAGCCCCACCAGGGGCGTCAACACTGAAGCTTTCTTT. This translates into CASSPTRGVNTEAFF. The full variable domain, in which reference TRBV5-1 and TRBJ1-1 provide the parts outside the CDR3, is KAGVTQTPRYLIKTRGQQVTLSCSPISGHRSVSWYQQTPGQGLQFLFEYFSETQRNKGNFPGRFSGRQFSNSRSEMNVSTLELGDSALYLCASSPTRGVNTEAFFGQGTRLTVV.

The chain joins TRBV2 to TRBJ2-3; 8 bases align to TRBD2. Trimming removed 2 bases from V and 1 base from J; junction bases left unmatched: 8. This CDR3 has 17 residues. CDR1 SNHLY and CDR2 FYNNEI come from the germline V gene. CDR3 DNA: TGTGCCAGCAGTGAATTAGCGGGGATTGCGGGCACAGATACGCAGTATTTT. Residues: CASSELAGIAGTDTQYF. Drawing the rest from reference TRBV2 and TRBJ2-3, the complete variable domain is EPEVTQTPSHQVTQMGQEVILRCVPISNHLYFYWYRQILGQKVEFLVSFYNNEISEKSEIFDDQFSVERPDGSNFTLKIRSTKLEDSAMYFCASSELAGIAGTDTQYFGPGTRLTVL.

This sequence joins TRBV5-8 and TRBJ1-2, with TRBD1 as a possible D gene (5 bases). This CDR3 is 15 amino acids long. Germline V gives CDR1 SGHTS, CDR2 YDEGEE. Trimming stripped 3 bases from V and 5 bases from J, with 17 bases between. CDR3 amino acids: CASSYGGEMLYGYTF. CDR3 in DNA: TGTGCCAGCAGCTATGGGGGGGAGATGCTTTATGGCTACACCTTC. Combining the CDR3 with reference TRBV5-8 and TRBJ1-2 gives the whole variable domain EAGVTQSPTHLIKTRGQQATLRCSPISGHTSVYWYQQALGLGLQFLLWYDEGEERNRGNFPPRFSGRQFPNYSSELNVNALELEDSALYLCASSYGGEMLYGYTFGSGTRLTVV.

The chain employs TRBV6-5 and TRBJ2-3; 10 bases agree with TRBD2. The CDR3 has 15 amino acids. Germline V CDR1 and CDR2: MNHEY, SVGAGI. The J segment lost 2 bases and the V segment lost 6 bases, leaving 5 bases of the junction unmatched. This CDR3 reads CASSLTSGVTDTQYF. The CDR3 DNA sequence: TGTGCCAGCAGCCTAACTAGCGGGGTCACAGATACGCAGTATTTT.